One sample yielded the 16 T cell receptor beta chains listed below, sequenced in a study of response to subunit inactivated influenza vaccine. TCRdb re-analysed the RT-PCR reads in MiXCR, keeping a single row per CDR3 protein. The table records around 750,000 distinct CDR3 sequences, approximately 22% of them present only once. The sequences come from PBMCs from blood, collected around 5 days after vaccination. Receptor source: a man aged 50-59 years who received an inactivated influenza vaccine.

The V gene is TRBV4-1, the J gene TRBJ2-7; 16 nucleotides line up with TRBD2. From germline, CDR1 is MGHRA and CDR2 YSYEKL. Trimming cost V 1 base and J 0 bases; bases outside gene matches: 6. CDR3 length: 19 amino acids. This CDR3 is CASSQGPGTSGGDSYEQYF. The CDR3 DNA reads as TGCGCCAGCAGCCAAGGCCCAGGGACTAGCGGGGGGGACTCCTACGAGCAGTACTTC.

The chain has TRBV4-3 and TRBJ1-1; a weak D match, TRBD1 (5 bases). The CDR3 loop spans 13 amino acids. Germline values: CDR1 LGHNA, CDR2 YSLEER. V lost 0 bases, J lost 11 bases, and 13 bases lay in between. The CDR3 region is CASSQDLGGGAFF. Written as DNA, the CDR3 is TGCGCCAGCAGCCAAGATCTGGGGGGTGGTGCTTTCTTT.

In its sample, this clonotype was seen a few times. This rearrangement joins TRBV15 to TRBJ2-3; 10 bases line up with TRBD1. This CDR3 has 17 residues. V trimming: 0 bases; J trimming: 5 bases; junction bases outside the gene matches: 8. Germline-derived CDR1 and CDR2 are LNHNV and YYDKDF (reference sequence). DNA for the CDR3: TGTGCCACCAGCAGAGATTTTGTTGGGACAGGGGAAGATACGCAGTATTTT. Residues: CATSRDFVGTGEDTQYF.

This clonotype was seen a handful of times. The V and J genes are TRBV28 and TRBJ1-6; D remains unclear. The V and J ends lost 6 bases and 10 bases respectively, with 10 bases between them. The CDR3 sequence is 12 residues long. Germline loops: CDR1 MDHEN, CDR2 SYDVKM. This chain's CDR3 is CASRQSGSPLHF. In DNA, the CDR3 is TGTGCCAGCAGGCAGTCTGGCTCACCCCTCCACTTT.

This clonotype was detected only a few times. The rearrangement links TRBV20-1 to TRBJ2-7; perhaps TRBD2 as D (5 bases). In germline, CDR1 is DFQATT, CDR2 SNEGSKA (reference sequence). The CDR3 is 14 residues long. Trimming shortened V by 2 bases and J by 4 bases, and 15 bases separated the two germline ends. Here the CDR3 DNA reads TGCAGTGCTAGACCCTACCGGACTCCGTACGAGCAGTACTTC. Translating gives CSARPYRTPYEQYF.

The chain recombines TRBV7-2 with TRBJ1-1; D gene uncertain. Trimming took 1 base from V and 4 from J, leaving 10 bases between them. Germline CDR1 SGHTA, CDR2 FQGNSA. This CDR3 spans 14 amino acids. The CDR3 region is CASSLGYRGTEAFF. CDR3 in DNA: TGTGCCAGCAGCTTAGGATACAGAGGCACTGAAGCTTTCTTT.

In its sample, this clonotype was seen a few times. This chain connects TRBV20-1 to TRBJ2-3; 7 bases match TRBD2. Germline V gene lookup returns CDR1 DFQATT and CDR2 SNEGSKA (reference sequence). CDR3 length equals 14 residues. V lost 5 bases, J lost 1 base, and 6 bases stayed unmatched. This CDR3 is CSALYAGGTDTQYF. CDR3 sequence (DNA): TGCAGTGCTCTCTACGCGGGGGGCACAGATACGCAGTATTTT.

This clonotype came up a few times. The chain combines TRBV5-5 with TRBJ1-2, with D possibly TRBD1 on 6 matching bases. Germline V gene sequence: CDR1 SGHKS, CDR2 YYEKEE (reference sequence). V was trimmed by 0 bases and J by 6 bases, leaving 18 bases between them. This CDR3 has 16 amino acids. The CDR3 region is CASSLGSGTKDDGYTF. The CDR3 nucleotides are TGTGCCAGCAGCTTGGGTAGCGGGACAAAGGACGATGGCTACACCTTC.

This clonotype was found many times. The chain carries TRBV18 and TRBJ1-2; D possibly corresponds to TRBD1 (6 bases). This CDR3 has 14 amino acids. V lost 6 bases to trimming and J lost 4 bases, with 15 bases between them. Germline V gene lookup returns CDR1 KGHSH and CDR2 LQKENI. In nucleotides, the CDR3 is TGTGCCAGCTCCCTCACCGGACAGTCCTATGGCTACACCTTC. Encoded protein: CASSLTGQSYGYTF.

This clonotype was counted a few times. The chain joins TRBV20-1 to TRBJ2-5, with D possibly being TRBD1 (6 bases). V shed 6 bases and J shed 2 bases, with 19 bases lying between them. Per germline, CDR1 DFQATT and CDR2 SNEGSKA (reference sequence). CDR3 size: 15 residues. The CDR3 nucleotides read TGCAGTGCAACATCACGCACAGGGAAGCAAGAGACCCAGTACTTC. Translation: CSATSRTGKQETQYF.

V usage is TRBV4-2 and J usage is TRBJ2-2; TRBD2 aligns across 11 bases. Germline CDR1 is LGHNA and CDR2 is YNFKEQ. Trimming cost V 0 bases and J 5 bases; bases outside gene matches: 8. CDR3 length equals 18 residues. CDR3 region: CASSQERVAGGLTGELFF. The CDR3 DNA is TGTGCCAGCAGCCAAGAACGCGTAGCGGGGGGGCTTACCGGGGAGCTGTTTTTT.

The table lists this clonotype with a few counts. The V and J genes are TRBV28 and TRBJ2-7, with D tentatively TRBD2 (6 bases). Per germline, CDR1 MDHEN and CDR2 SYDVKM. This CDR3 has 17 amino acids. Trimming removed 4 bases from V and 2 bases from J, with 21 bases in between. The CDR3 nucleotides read TGTGCCAGCAGTTATTTTTTTGGGCAGGGAGGCACCTACGAGCAGTACTTC. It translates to CASSYFFGQGGTYEQYF. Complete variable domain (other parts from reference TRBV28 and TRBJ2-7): DVKVTQSSRYLVKRTGEKVFLECVQDMDHENMFWYRQDPGLGLRLIYFSYDVKMKEKGDIPEGYSVSREKKERFSLILESASTNQTSMYLCASSYFFGQGGTYEQYFGPGTRLTVT.

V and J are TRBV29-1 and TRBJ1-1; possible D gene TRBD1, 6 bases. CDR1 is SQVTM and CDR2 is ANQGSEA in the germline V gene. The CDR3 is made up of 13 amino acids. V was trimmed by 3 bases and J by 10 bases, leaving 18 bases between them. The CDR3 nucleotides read TGCAGCGTTGATGATGGCAGGGGTAGGGGAGCTTTCTTT. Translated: CSVDDGRGRGAFF.

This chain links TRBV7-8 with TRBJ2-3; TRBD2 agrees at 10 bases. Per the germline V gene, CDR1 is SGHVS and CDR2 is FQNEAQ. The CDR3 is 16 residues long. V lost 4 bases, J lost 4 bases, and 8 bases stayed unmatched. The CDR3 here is CASSSSLAGGSDTQYF. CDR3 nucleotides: TGTGCCAGCAGCTCCTCCTTAGCGGGAGGTTCAGATACGCAGTATTTT.

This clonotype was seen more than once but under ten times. The CDR3 DNA reads as TGTGCCAGCAGTTTTGGGGGGCGGTATGAGCAGTTCTTC. Translating it yields CASSFGGRYEQFF. The rearrangement uses TRBV12-3 or TRBV12-4 and TRBJ2-1, with D possibly being TRBD1 or TRBD2 (6 bases each). There are 13 residues in the CDR3. V was cut by 3 bases and J by 8 bases, with 11 bases left in between.

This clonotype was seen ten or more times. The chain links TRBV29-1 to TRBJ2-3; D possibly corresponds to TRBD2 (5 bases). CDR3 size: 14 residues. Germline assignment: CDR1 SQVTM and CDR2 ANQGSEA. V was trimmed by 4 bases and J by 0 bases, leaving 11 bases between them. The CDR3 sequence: CSVASGISTDTQYF. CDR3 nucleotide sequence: TGCAGCGTTGCGTCGGGGATAAGCACAGATACGCAGTATTTT.